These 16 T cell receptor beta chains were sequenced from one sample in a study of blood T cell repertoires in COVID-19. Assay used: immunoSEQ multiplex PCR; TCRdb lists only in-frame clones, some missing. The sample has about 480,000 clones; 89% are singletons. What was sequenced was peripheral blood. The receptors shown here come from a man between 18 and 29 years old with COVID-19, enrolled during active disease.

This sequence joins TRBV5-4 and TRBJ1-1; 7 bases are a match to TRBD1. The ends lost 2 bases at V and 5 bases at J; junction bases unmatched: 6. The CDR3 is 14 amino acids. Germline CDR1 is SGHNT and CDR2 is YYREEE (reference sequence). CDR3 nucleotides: TGTGCCAGCAGCTTCCGGGACAGCCTAACTGAAGCTTTCTTT. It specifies CASSFRDSLTEAFF.

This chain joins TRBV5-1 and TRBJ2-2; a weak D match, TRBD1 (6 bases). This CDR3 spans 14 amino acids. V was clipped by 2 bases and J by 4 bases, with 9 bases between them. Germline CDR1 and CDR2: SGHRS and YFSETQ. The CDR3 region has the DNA TGCGCCAGCAGCTTCCCAGGGGCCACCGGGGAGCTGTTTTTT. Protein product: CASSFPGATGELFF.

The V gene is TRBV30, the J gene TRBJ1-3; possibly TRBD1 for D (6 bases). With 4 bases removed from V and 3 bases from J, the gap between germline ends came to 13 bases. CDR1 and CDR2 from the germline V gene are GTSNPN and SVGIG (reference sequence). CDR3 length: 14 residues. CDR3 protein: CAWNRGGDGNTIYF. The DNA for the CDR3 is TGTGCCTGGAACCGAGGGGGAGATGGAAACACCATATATTTT. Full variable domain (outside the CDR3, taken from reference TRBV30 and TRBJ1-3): SQTIHQWPATLVQPVGSPLSLECTVEGTSNPNLYWYRQAAGRGLQLLFYSVGIGQISSEVPQNLSASRPQDRQFILSSKKLLLSDSGFYLCAWNRGGDGNTIYFGEGSWLTVV.

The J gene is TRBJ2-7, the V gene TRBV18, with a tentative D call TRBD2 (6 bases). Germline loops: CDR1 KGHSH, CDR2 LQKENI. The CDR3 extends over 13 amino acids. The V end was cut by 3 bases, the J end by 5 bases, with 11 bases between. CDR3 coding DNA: TGTGCCAGCTCACCCGGGACGGGGGACGAGCAGTACTTC. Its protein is CASSPGTGDEQYF.

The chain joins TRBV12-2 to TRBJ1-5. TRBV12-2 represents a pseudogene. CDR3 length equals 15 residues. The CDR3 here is CASRLGRAGDQPQHF. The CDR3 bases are TGTGCAAGTCGCTTAGGCAGGGCGGGGGATCAGCCCCAGCATTTT.

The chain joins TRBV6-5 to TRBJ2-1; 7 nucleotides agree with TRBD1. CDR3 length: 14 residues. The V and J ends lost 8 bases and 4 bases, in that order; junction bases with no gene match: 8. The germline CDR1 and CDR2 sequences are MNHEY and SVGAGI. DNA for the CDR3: TGTGCCAGCGCGAGGGGGCTGGTGTACAATGAGCAGTTCTTC. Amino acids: CASARGLVYNEQFF.

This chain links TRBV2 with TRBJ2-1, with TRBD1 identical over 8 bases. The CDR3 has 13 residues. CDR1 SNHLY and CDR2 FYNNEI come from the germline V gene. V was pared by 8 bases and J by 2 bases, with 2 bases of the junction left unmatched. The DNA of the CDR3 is TGTGCCAGCGACAGGGGTACCTACAATGAGCAGTTCTTC. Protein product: CASDRGTYNEQFF.

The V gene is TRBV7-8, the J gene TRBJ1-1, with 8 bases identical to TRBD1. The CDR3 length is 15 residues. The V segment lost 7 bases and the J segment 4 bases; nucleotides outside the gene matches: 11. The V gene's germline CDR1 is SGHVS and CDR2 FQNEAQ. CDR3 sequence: CASISRGLVGTEAFF. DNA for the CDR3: TGTGCCAGCATTTCCAGGGGGCTTGTCGGCACTGAAGCTTTCTTT.

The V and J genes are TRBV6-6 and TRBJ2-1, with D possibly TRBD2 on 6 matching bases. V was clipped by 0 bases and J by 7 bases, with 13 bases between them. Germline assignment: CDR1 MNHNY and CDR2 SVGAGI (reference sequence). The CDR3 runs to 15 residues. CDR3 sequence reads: CASSYSAGYGNEQFF. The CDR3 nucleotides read TGTGCCAGCAGTTACTCTGCGGGATATGGTAATGAGCAGTTCTTC.

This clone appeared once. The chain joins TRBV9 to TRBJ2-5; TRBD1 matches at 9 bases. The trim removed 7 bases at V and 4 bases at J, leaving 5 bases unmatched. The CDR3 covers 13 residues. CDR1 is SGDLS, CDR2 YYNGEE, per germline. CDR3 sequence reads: CASGDRAGETQYF. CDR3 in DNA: TGTGCCAGCGGGGACAGGGCGGGAGAGACCCAGTACTTC.

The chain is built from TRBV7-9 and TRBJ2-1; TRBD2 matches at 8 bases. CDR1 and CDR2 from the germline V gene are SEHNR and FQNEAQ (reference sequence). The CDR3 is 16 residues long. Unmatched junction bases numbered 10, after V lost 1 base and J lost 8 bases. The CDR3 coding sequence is TGTGCCAGCAGCTTAGATTATCGGGGGGGCCCGGATGAGCAGTTCTTC. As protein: CASSLDYRGGPDEQFF.

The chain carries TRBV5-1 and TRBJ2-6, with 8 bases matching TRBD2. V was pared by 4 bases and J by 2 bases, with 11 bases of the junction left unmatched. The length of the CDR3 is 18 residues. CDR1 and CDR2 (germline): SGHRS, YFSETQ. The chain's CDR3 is CASSRMQRGSTGANVLTF. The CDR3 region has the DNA TGCGCCAGCAGCCGTATGCAGCGGGGGTCTACTGGGGCCAACGTCCTGACTTTC.

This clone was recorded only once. In nucleotides, the CDR3 is TGTGCCAGCAGCTTAGGAGGGATGAGCTCCTATAATTCACCCCTCCACTTT. Its translation: CASSLGGMSSYNSPLHF. This chain uses TRBV7-8 with TRBJ1-6; D remains unclear. The germline CDR1 and CDR2 sequences are SGHVS and FQNEAQ. This CDR3 has 17 amino acids. V was clipped by 1 base and J by 0 bases, with 10 bases between them.

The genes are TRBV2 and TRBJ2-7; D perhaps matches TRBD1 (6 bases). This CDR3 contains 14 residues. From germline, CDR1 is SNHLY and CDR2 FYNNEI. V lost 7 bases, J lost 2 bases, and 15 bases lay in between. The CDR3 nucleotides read TGTGCCAGCACCCTACAGGGATCCACCTACGAGCAGTACTTC. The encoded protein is CASTLQGSTYEQYF. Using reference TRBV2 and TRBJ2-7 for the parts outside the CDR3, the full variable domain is EPEVTQTPSHQVTQMGQEVILRCVPISNHLYFYWYRQILGQKVEFLVSFYNNEISEKSEIFDDQFSVERPDGSNFTLKIRSTKLEDSAMYFCASTLQGSTYEQYFGPGTRLTVT.

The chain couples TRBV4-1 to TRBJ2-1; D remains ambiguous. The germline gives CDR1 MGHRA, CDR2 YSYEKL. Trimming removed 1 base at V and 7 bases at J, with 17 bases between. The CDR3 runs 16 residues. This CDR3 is CASSQGATPPRNEQFF. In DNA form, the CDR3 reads TGCGCCAGCAGCCAAGGGGCGACCCCCCCCAGAAATGAGCAGTTCTTC.

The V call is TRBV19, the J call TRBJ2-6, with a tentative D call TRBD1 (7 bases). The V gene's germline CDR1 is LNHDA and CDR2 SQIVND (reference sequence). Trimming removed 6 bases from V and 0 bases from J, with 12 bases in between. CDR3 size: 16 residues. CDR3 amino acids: CASREGAISGANVLTF. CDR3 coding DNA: TGTGCCAGTAGGGAGGGGGCTATCTCTGGGGCCAACGTCCTGACTTTC.